This T cell receptor beta chain is from a study of blood T cell repertoires in COVID-19 (TCRdb year 2020). Concerning the study at large: Collaborator samples came from the United States, Italy and Spain and covered acute and convalescent phases of COVID-19. The material from the prospective study consisted of cDNA or gDNA derived from T cells, B-cell-depleted T cells, or PBMCs. Deeply sampled blood TCRbeta repertoires from subjects exposed to, actively infected with, or recovered from COVID-19 were included in the dataset. The repertoires were released in a freely available public database intended as a resource for research on the immune response to SARS-CoV-2. The samples were drawn from the first 160 participants of the ongoing ImmuneRACE study and from more than 1,000 subjects provided by 6 global collaborators. Nearly every sample came with metadata listing a de-identified subject ID, COVID-19 status, age in years and sex. Where available, HLA class I and class II types were obtained from metadata supplied by the sample provider rather than from assay-based typing. The investigation overall reported the following: How much clinical and demographic metadata was included differed by source and by participant, and the metadata was provided uncurated.

The immunoSEQ Assay, a bias-controlled multiplex PCR, was used to amplify TCRbeta CDR3 regions from genomic DNA. The original methods were these. Within the assay, amplification of reference gene primers was used to estimate how many nucleated cells each sample contained. Sequence reads were collapsed and filtered to measure the absolute abundance of every unique TCRbeta CDR3 rearrangement. For each sample, productive Simpson clonality was calculated as the square root of Simpson's diversity index across productive rearrangements. What TCRdb holds here is the immuneACCESS table cut down to in-frame rearrangements. Part of the clones is not present; checked against another copy, under half of the missing clones reflect an unresolved V gene, and the others are unexplained. That table is the source of V, J and clone size, and D and trimming were worked out from the DNA. The sample table holds some 50,000 clones, of which around 89% were seen once. Around 1.6% of the sample comes from the top ten.

The CDR3 numbers 14 residues from cysteine through phenylalanine. Only the CDR3 portion is preserved as DNA: 42 bases, with reading frame beginning at the first base. CDR1 and CDR2 were assigned from the germline V gene as SQVTM and ANQGSEA. Trimmed from V: 2 bases; trimmed from J: 8 bases; junction bases lacking a gene match: 7. This clone was observed a single time. Its antigen remains undetermined. No qualities accompany the bases; no much larger clone lies one base away. Collaborating institutions collected whole blood in K2EDTA tubes following their own protocols. For TCRbeta analysis, collaborators shipped samples as frozen whole blood, isolated PBMCs, or DNA extracted from either of those sample types.

The TCR originated in a man aged 55 to 70 with acute or convalescent COVID-19. The sample consisted of peripheral blood. The chain links TRBV29-1 with TRBJ1-3, and TRBD1 matches 9 of the central bases. The bases read TGCAGCGTTGAACCCGGGACAGGGAAAGACACCATATATTTT. This translates into CSVEPGTGKDTIYF.